Listed here are 27 T cell receptor beta chains from one sample, sequenced in a study of PD-1 blockade in classical Hodgkin lymphoma. Autologous stem cell transplantation was followed by relapse in every patient, and brentuximab vedotin exposure varied. Clones were read by immunoSEQ multiplex PCR, and TCRdb kept only the in-frame ones, dropping some. Found here are approximately 73,000 clones, roughly 91% of them singletons; the top ten hold approximately 8%. Here the sequenced sample was peripheral blood mononuclear cells (PBMCs), taken at baseline. The receptors derive from a human donor with classical Hodgkin lymphoma.

The J gene is TRBJ2-4, the V gene TRBV18; D is unresolved. Germline V lookup: CDR1 KGHSH, CDR2 LQKENI. The germline V and J ends were trimmed by 3 bases and 0 bases, with 9 bases remaining between them. The CDR3 has 15 amino acids. This chain's CDR3 is CASSPEWVAKNIQYF. CDR3 nucleotide sequence: TGTGCCAGCTCACCGGAATGGGTAGCCAAAAACATTCAGTACTTC.

The chain couples TRBV5-4 to TRBJ1-1; possibly TRBD1 for D (6 bases). V lost 5 bases, J lost 1 base, and 9 bases lay in between. The CDR3 is made up of 13 amino acids. Germline V lookup: CDR1 SGHNT, CDR2 YYREEE (reference sequence). In nucleotides, the CDR3 is TGTGCCAGCAGGATACAGGGGAACACTGAAGCTTTCTTT. Protein: CASRIQGNTEAFF.

This clone has a single count. This rearrangement joins TRBV14 to TRBJ2-5; 7 bases fit TRBD2. The CDR3 consists of 16 residues. Germline CDR1 reads SGHDN; CDR2 reads FVKESK. V lost 4 bases, J lost 7 bases, and 15 bases stayed unmatched. The CDR3 reads CASSPRVGLADVTQYF. CDR3 DNA sequence: TGTGCCAGCAGCCCAAGAGTAGGGCTAGCGGACGTGACCCAGTACTTC.

V and J are TRBV12-5 and TRBJ2-2, with D maybe TRBD1 (7 bases). Germline loops: CDR1 LGHNT, CDR2 FRNRAP. V lost 6 bases, J lost 3 bases, and 11 bases lay in between. The CDR3 length is 14 residues. The CDR3 region is CASGAGQYTGELFF. The DNA of the CDR3 is TGTGCTAGTGGGGCGGGACAGTACACCGGGGAGCTGTTTTTT.

This chain joins TRBV6-5 and TRBJ1-5; D is uncertain. Per germline, CDR1 MNHEY and CDR2 SVGAGI. The CDR3 spans 14 residues. V lost 2 bases to trimming and J lost 7 bases, with 12 bases between them. This CDR3 is CASSYLPKGQPQHF. As DNA, the CDR3 is TGTGCCAGCAGTTACCTACCCAAGGGCCAGCCCCAGCATTTT.

This chain connects TRBV5-5 to TRBJ1-4, with 7 bases fitting TRBD1. V dropped 0 bases and J dropped 6; count of bases not matched to a gene: 8. From germline, CDR1 is SGHKS and CDR2 YYEKEE (reference sequence). The CDR3 runs 16 residues. The CDR3: CASSLEGQTKHEKLFF. As DNA, the CDR3 is TGTGCCAGCAGCTTGGAGGGACAGACAAAGCATGAAAAACTGTTTTTT.

The table lists this clone with a count of one. This chain links TRBV7-6 with TRBJ2-1; 7 nucleotides match TRBD1. The length of the CDR3 is 14 residues. Germline values: CDR1 SGHVS, CDR2 FNYEAQ. The trim removed 4 bases at V and 4 bases at J, leaving 4 bases unmatched. CDR3 DNA sequence: TGTGCCAGCAGCTCGGGACAGAGGTACAATGAGCAGTTCTTC. Encoded protein: CASSSGQRYNEQFF.

The chain uses TRBV28 and TRBJ1-1; D is unresolved. CDR1 MDHEN and CDR2 SYDVKM come from the germline V gene. The length of the CDR3 is 13 residues. V lost 3 bases, J lost 5 bases, and 10 bases lay in between. The CDR3 DNA follows: TGTGCCAGCAGTTTTATGGGTTGGACTGAAGCTTTCTTT. This translates into CASSFMGWTEAFF.

The V gene is TRBV5-5, the J gene TRBJ2-3, with D unclear. The germline gives CDR1 SGHKS, CDR2 YYEKEE (reference sequence). The V gene lost 4 bases and the J gene lost 2 bases, with 14 bases spanning the gap. The CDR3 runs 15 residues. The CDR3 coding sequence is TGTGCCAGCAGCGTTACTCAGCTCTACACAGATACGCAGTATTTT. Its translation: CASSVTQLYTDTQYF.

This clone was detected only a few times. The gene calls are TRBV27 and TRBJ2-7; no clear D. Germline assignment: CDR1 MNHEY and CDR2 SMNVEV (reference sequence). The V end lost 3 bases, the J end lost 3 bases, and 12 bases lay between the germline ends. The CDR3 spans 14 residues. CDR3 residues: CASSLQGHDYEQYF. CDR3 nucleotides: TGTGCCAGCAGTTTGCAAGGCCACGACTACGAGCAGTACTTC.

In this sample, this clone turned up once. This sequence joins TRBV18 and TRBJ2-7; D remains ambiguous. This CDR3 has 15 residues. CDR1 is KGHSH, CDR2 LQKENI, per germline. Trimming removed 1 base at V and 6 bases at J, with 16 bases between. As DNA, the CDR3 is TGTGCCAGCTCACCACGGCAAGCCCAGAATGGCGAGCAGTACTTC. Protein: CASSPRQAQNGEQYF.

The J gene is TRBJ2-5, the V gene TRBV7-3; D may be TRBD1 (5 bases). The CDR3 covers 15 residues. Germline CDR1 SGHTA, CDR2 FQGTGA. Between the trimmed V and J ends, which lost 1 base and 2 bases, there was a span of 11 bases. CDR3 DNA: TGTGCCAGCAGCTTAATAGGGGCTACGCAAGAGACCCAGTACTTC. Protein: CASSLIGATQETQYF.

The chain has TRBV5-6 and TRBJ2-7; TRBD2 agrees at 8 bases. V gave up 0 bases and J gave up 6 bases; unmatched junction bases: 8. This CDR3 region has 15 residues. In germline, CDR1 is SGHDT, CDR2 YYEEEE. The CDR3 loop reads CASSLELAETGEQYF. For the CDR3, the DNA is TGTGCCAGCAGCTTGGAACTAGCGGAAACGGGCGAGCAGTACTTC.

This chain links TRBV19 with TRBJ2-7, with 7 bases lining up with TRBD1. The V segment lost 3 bases and the J segment 4 bases; nucleotides outside the gene matches: 9. The CDR3 is made up of 15 amino acids. Germline CDR1 is LNHDA and CDR2 is SQIVND (reference sequence). DNA of the CDR3: TGTGCCAGTAGTATGGGCAGGGGGTCGAGGTACGAGCAGTACTTC. Translation gives CASSMGRGSRYEQYF.

The chain couples TRBV6-5 to TRBJ2-2; 7 bases match TRBD1. Germline V gene lookup returns CDR1 MNHEY and CDR2 SVGAGI. J gave up 6 bases and V 3 bases, and 7 bases lay outside the gene matches. This CDR3 comprises 15 residues. The CDR3: CASSYWTGGAGELFF. The CDR3 nucleotides are TGTGCCAGCAGTTATTGGACAGGAGGTGCCGGGGAGCTGTTTTTT.

CDR3 bases: TGCAGCGCTGGGACTAGCGGAACCTACAATGAGCAGTTCTTC. Translating gives CSAGTSGTYNEQFF. This chain joins TRBV29-1 and TRBJ2-1, with 11 positions matching TRBD2. Germline trimming cut 7 bases from V and 2 bases from J; bases unmatched to any gene: 4. The V gene's germline CDR1 is SQVTM and CDR2 ANQGSEA. The CDR3 contains 14 residues.

This sequence joins TRBV18 and TRBJ2-7; the D gene is possibly TRBD1 (6 bases). CDR1 and CDR2 from the germline V gene are KGHSH and LQKENI. The CDR3 has 12 residues. The V end was cut by 3 bases, the J end by 5 bases, with 8 bases between. For the CDR3, the DNA is TGTGCCAGCTCACCCGGACAGCACGAGCAGTACTTC. This encodes CASSPGQHEQYF.

The chain recombines TRBV7-8 with TRBJ1-5; TRBD1 is a possible D gene (5 bases). This CDR3 contains 15 residues. V was clipped by 2 bases and J by 0 bases, with 8 bases between them. Per germline, CDR1 SGHVS and CDR2 FQNEAQ. The CDR3 sequence: CASSLKGASNQPQHF. Written as DNA, the CDR3 is TGTGCCAGCAGCTTAAAAGGGGCTAGCAATCAGCCCCAGCATTTT.

The rearrangement uses TRBV19 and TRBJ2-7, with 7 positions matching TRBD1. The CDR3 is 14 residues long. Germline assignment: CDR1 LNHDA and CDR2 SQIVND (reference sequence). V dropped 4 bases and J dropped 9; count of bases not matched to a gene: 12. CDR3 region: CASSTGQTMFGQYF. CDR3 nucleotide sequence: TGTGCCAGTAGTACGGGACAGACCATGTTCGGGCAGTACTTC.

The rearrangement uses TRBV27 and TRBJ2-3; D may match TRBD1 or TRBD2 (5 bases each). The V gene lost 8 bases and the J gene lost 4 bases, with 19 bases spanning the gap. This CDR3 contains 15 residues. The germline gives CDR1 MNHEY, CDR2 SMNVEV (reference sequence). In nucleotides, the CDR3 is TGTGCCAGCGGGACGGCGCGGAGTTTCGCAGATACGCAGTATTTT. Its translation: CASGTARSFADTQYF.

In its sample, this clone was seen a few times. J is TRBJ1-1 and V is TRBV2; 8 bases are a match to TRBD1. The CDR3 sequence is 13 residues long. The V segment lost 6 bases and the J segment 1 base; nucleotides outside the gene matches: 1. CDR1 is SNHLY and CDR2 is FYNNEI in the germline V gene. The CDR3 region is CASRQGANTEAFF. CDR3 DNA sequence: TGTGCCAGCAGGCAGGGGGCGAACACTGAAGCTTTCTTT.

This clone was seen a few times. The rearrangement joins TRBV5-1 to TRBJ1-4, with a tentative D call TRBD1 (5 bases). Per germline, CDR1 SGHRS and CDR2 YFSETQ. Trimming removed 0 bases at V and 7 bases at J, with 10 bases between. CDR3 length: 14 residues. CDR3: CASSLDQGPEKLFF. DNA of the CDR3: TGCGCCAGCAGCTTGGACCAGGGACCTGAAAAACTGTTTTTT.

This clone was found once. The chain uses TRBV4-3 and TRBJ2-2; 10 nucleotides line up with TRBD2. The CDR3 is made up of 20 amino acids. CDR1 is LGHNA and CDR2 is YSLEER in the germline V gene. After removal of 0 bases from V and 5 bases from J, the junction contained 15 bases not matched to a gene. Here the CDR3 DNA reads TGCGCCAGCAGCCAAGAGGTTGGGGGGCTAGCGGGAGCGTGGACCGGGGAGCTGTTTTTT. It codes for CASSQEVGGLAGAWTGELFF.

CDR3 nucleotide sequence: TGTGCCAGCAGCATTACCCCACGGATCGGTAATAATGAGCAGTTCTTC. Protein: CASSITPRIGNNEQFF. The genes are TRBV11-2 and TRBJ2-1, with D unclear. Germline CDR1 SGHAT, CDR2 FQNNGV. The CDR3 totals 16 residues. Trimming took off 5 bases at V and 7 bases at J, with 21 bases between the two ends.

This chain links TRBV6-1 with TRBJ2-7; no reliable D call. This CDR3 is 12 amino acids long. Trimming pared 8 bases from V and 7 bases from J, leaving 15 bases between. Germline V lookup: CDR1 MNHNS, CDR2 SASEGT. CDR3 residues: CASLLLAGEQYF. The DNA of the CDR3 is TGTGCCAGCCTTCTGCTTGCCGGGGAGCAGTACTTC.

This rearrangement joins TRBV20-1 to TRBJ1-5; 8 bases align to TRBD1. V lost 5 bases and J lost 11; bases outside the gene matches: 2. The germline V gene encodes CDR1 DFQATT and CDR2 SNEGSKA (reference sequence). The CDR3 is 10 residues long. This chain's CDR3 is CSALQGAQHF. CDR3 coding DNA: TGCAGTGCTCTACAGGGGGCCCAGCATTTT.

This clone has just a few counts. The chain combines TRBV6-5 with TRBJ2-5, with a tentative D call TRBD2 (6 bases). The CDR3 contains 11 residues. Per the germline V gene, CDR1 is MNHEY and CDR2 is SVGAGI. V was trimmed by 8 bases and J by 9 bases, leaving 13 bases between them. The DNA of the CDR3 is TGTGCCAGCGGGGGGATCGAGGCCCAGTACTTC. This translates into CASGGIEAQYF.